In this sample, the clone carrying this T cell receptor (beta chain) turned up once. This sample was taken from a study of T cell changes during pregnancy in multiple sclerosis. Sequencing was performed with immunoSEQ multiplex PCR; in TCRdb, only in-frame clones are kept and a portion is missing. This sample has roughly 75,000 clones, with roughly 92% found just once. CDR3 size: 17 residues. CDR1 and CDR2 from the germline V gene are SNHLY and FYNNEI. Germline trimming cut 4 bases from V and 4 bases from J; bases unmatched to any gene: 13. The receptor was isolated from a female donor in good health, enrolled as a control in a pregnancy study. This rearrangement joins TRBV2 to TRBJ2-5; 9 bases match TRBD1. The sequencing used peripheral blood, collected in the third trimester of pregnancy. CDR3: CASSGDREWRSAETQYF. The CDR3 region has the DNA TGTGCCAGCAGTGGGGACAGGGAATGGAGGTCAGCAGAGACCCAGTACTTC.